This TCR beta chain originates from a study of TET2 disruption in CD19-targeted CAR T cells (dated by TCRdb to the late 2010s). Regarding the study in general: No additional inclusion criteria were applied, and the number of samples was determined by the original clinical trial design and by sample availability.

Including the terminal cysteine and phenylalanine, the CDR3 comprises 13 residues. The DNA shown is the part of the CDR3 that was read: 30 bases, in frame from base 1. The germline V and J ends show losses of 3 bases and 6 bases respectively, and no gene match explains 8 bases of the junction. CDR1 DFQATT and CDR2 SNEGSKA are derived from the germline V gene (reference sequence). A word on this clone: Its antigen remains undetermined. The CDR3 extends 3 residues past the end of the read, so its final part is completed from the germline J gene.

In light of the paper, this sample's treatment or condition label describes: autologous CTL019 cells: CD19 CAR with 4-1BB and CD3 zeta domains. TCR zeta and 4-1BB costimulatory signaling domains were built into the CD19 CAR. T cells for CTL019 manufacturing were collected from peripheral blood by means of leukapheresis. The DNeasy Blood and Tissue Kit was used to extract genomic DNA from pre-infusion T cells, peripheral blood, or sorted post-infusion T cells. The research as a whole found: Conclusions about the patient's CAR T cells rested on extensive analysis of a single subject.

The immunoSEQ assay was used for deep sequencing of the TCR beta chain. The source study handled its data this way. Clonotype frequencies were computed using only productive TCR beta rearrangements. In TCRdb, the immuneACCESS table is reduced to in-frame sequences with V and J assigned. These tables do not hold every clone; where another copy was compared, an unresolved V gene accounts for under half, and the others remain unexplained. That table supplies the V and J calls and clone size; D and trimming were determined from the DNA. The sample table holds about 30,000 clones. The ten top clones hold approximately 2% of the sample.

The source material was CD8- CAR+ T cells sorted from cultured blood T cells, sampled for CD19 CAR T cell therapy. According to the study, the label for this sample's cell subset or site signals: CD8-negative CAR-positive T cells from the infusion product. The sequence derives from a man in his sixties or seventies with chronic lymphocytic leukemia. The chain is made from TRBV20-1 and TRBJ2-7; 7 bases in between match TRBD2. The covered CDR3 bases are TGCAGTGCTAGGGGGGGGTCCGTGGGCGAG. Protein translation: CSARGGSVGE. The full CDR3 is CSARGGSVGEQYF.